This TCR beta chain was sequenced for a study of identifying expanded T cells in peripheral blood. Study results and caveats: Across healthy donors, higher total template counts meant significantly greater roughly two-week count variance. Technical replicates showed roughly 1.2 changed clones; two weeks around 15; four weeks 19.

This CDR3 comprises 14 residues. The V end lost 2 bases, the J end lost 0 bases, and 5 bases lay between the germline ends. Germline V gene data show CDR1 as MDHEN and CDR2 as SYDVKM. Concerning this clone itself: Its antigen is not known.

Profiling relied on immunoSEQ multiplex PCR, and the TCRdb table lists in-frame clones only, not all of them. The sample consists of roughly 82,000 clones, roughly 81% of them appearing once. The sequence came from a person aged 18 to 75 in good health. V and J are TRBV28 and TRBJ1-5; D remains ambiguous. The specimen was blood. Here the CDR3 reads CASSLVVSNQPQHF. In DNA, the CDR3 is TGTGCCAGCAGTTTAGTAGTTAGCAATCAGCCCCAGCATTTT.